Listed below are T cell receptor beta chains from one sample, sequenced in a study of blood T cell repertoires in COVID-19. Profiling relied on immunoSEQ multiplex PCR, and the TCRdb table lists in-frame clones only, not all of them. The sample holds some 250,000 clones, nearly 90% seen once. Sequencing used peripheral blood. The origin of the receptors is a woman in her 30s with acute or convalescent COVID-19. Each CDR3 is given with its conserved first and last residue. D genes are given only for firm matches. Not all rows give a size; the values are once, few, many and, for expanded clones, a class.

NA,few,TRBJ1-1,TRBV7-3,CASSLSTDTEAFF,TGTGCCAGCAGCTTATCCACGGACACTGAAGCTTTCTTT
TRBD1,NA,TRBJ1-2,TRBV19,CASSDWTGGNYGYTF,TGTGCCAGTAGTGACTGGACAGGGGGCAACTATGGCTACACCTTC
TRBD1,NA,TRBJ1-1,TRBV7-9,CASSSRDRDMNTEAFF,TGTGCCAGCAGCTCCCGGGACAGAGATATGAACACTGAAGCTTTCTTT
NA,once,TRBJ1-2,TRBV15,CATSREKEGTNYGYTF,TGTGCCACCAGCAGAGAGAAGGAGGGTACCAACTATGGCTACACCTTC
TRBD1,NA,TRBJ2-1,TRBV9,CASSVEGAVPNEQFF,TGTGCCAGCAGCGTAGAGGGGGCAGTTCCGAATGAGCAGTTCTTC
TRBD2,NA,TRBJ2-2,TRBV4-3,CASSQGAKAGNLPTGELFF,TGCGCCAGCAGCCAAGGGGCAAAAGCGGGAAACTTACCCACCGGGGAGCTGTTTTTT
NA,NA,TRBJ2-7,TRBV7-9,CASSPQPGGRDEQYF,TGTGCCAGCAGCCCCCAACCAGGCGGCAGGGACGAGCAGTACTTC
NA,NA,TRBJ1-5,TRBV4-3,CASSQDLGGGQPQHF,TGCGCCAGCAGCCAAGATCTTGGGGGGGGGCAGCCCCAGCATTTT
TRBD2,once,TRBJ2-2,TRBV2,CASSETSGRVGELFF,TGTGCCAGCAGTGAGACTAGCGGGAGGGTCGGGGAGCTGTTTTTT
NA,NA,TRBJ1-5,TRBV7-3,CASAWHWDIHQHF,TGTGCCAGCGCGTGGCATTGGGACATTCATCAACATTTT
NA,NA,TRBJ2-1,TRBV6-5,CASSYDTGNEQFF,TGTGCCAGCAGTTATGATACTGGCAATGAGCAGTTCTTC
TRBD2,NA,TRBJ2-7,TRBV15,CATSRVAGSGYEQYF,TGTGCCACCAGCAGGGTAGCGGGAAGCGGCTACGAGCAGTACTTC
TRBD2,NA,TRBJ2-7,TRBV19,CASSGLAVSYEQYF,TGTGCCAGTAGCGGACTAGCGGTCTCCTACGAGCAGTACTTC
NA,NA,TRBJ1-1,TRBV10-1,CASSESTGRNTEAFF,TGCGCCAGCAGTGAGTCTACAGGCCGGAACACTGAAGCTTTCTTT
NA,NA,TRBJ1-1,TRBV6-6,CASSYRLGGTEAFF,TGTGCCAGCAGTTATCGATTGGGGGGCACTGAAGCTTTCTTT
TRBD2,NA,TRBJ2-1,TRBV5-4,CASSRRRRGASGNYNEQFF,TGTGCCAGCAGCCGACGCCGCCGGGGGGCTAGCGGGAACTACAATGAGCAGTTCTTC
TRBD2,NA,TRBJ2-7,TRBV5-6,CASRDGLAGTYEQYF,TGTGCCAGCAGGGACGGACTAGCGGGAACATACGAGCAGTACTTC
NA,NA,TRBJ2-7,TRBV4-1,CASSHPAGYEQYF,TGCGCCAGCAGCCACCCCGCGGGGTACGAGCAGTACTTC
TRBD1,NA,TRBJ2-7,TRBV4-3,CASSHDPPGGPSYEQYF,TGCGCCAGCAGCCACGACCCTCCAGGGGGCCCATCCTACGAGCAGTACTTC
NA,NA,TRBJ2-7,TRBV7-8,CASSLAGTPYEQYF,TGTGCCAGCAGCTTAGCGGGCACCCCCTACGAGCAGTACTTC
TRBD1,NA,TRBJ1-5,TRBV2,CASSESRDRGSDQPQHF,TGTGCCAGCAGTGAGTCTAGGGACAGGGGTTCCGATCAGCCCCAGCATTTT
TRBD2,NA,TRBJ2-1,TRBV7-2,CASSLGGRALNEQFF,TGTGCCAGCAGCTTAGGCGGGAGGGCCTTAAATGAGCAGTTCTTC
TRBD1,NA,TRBJ1-1,TRBV6-5,CASTTGQRNTEAFF,TGTGCCAGCACCACGGGACAGAGAAACACTGAAGCTTTCTTT
TRBD1,NA,TRBJ2-7,TRBV7-8,CASSSRQGTYEQYF,TGTGCCAGCAGCTCACGACAGGGGACCTACGAGCAGTACTTC
NA,NA,TRBJ1-2,TRBV3-1/TRBV3-2,CASSQDPGINYGYTF,TGTGCCAGCAGCCAAGATCCGGGAATTAACTATGGCTACACCTTC
TRBD1,NA,TRBJ1-6,TRBV19,CASSRTGGNSPLHF,TGTGCCAGTAGTCGGACAGGGGGCAATTCACCCCTCCACTTT
TRBD2,once,TRBJ2-1,TRBV2,CASSGTSGKNEQFF,TGTGCCAGCAGTGGGACTAGCGGGAAGAATGAGCAGTTCTTC
TRBD1,NA,TRBJ1-2,TRBV19,CASSIAPGQGYGYTF,TGTGCCAGTAGTATAGCGCCGGGACAGGGCTATGGCTACACCTTC
NA,NA,TRBJ1-1,TRBV5-1,CASSPRQTNTEAFF,TGCGCCAGCAGCCCCCGACAGACCAACACTGAAGCTTTCTTT
NA,NA,TRBJ2-4,TRBV5-6,CASSLDRRQGGEDIQYF,TGTGCCAGCAGCTTGGATCGGCGACAGGGTGGGGAGGACATTCAGTACTTC
TRBD1,NA,TRBJ1-4,TRBV5-6,CASSDGTGLGEKLFF,TGTGCCAGCAGCGACGGGACAGGTCTGGGGGAAAAACTGTTTTTT
NA,NA,TRBJ2-1,TRBV14,CASSRIVVVSYPNEQFF,TGTGCCAGCAGCCGAATCGTCGTGGTTAGCTACCCCAATGAGCAGTTCTTC
NA,once,TRBJ2-1,TRBV24-1,CATSDLGLGTTHEQFF,TGTGCCACCAGTGATTTGGGTCTTGGGACAACTCACGAGCAGTTCTTC
TRBD2,NA,TRBJ2-1,TRBV9,CASSVGLAAYNEQFF,TGTGCCAGCAGCGTAGGACTAGCGGCGTACAATGAGCAGTTCTTC
NA,NA,TRBJ2-7,TRBV19,CASSIRQATYEQYF,TGTGCCAGTAGTATTCGACAGGCCACCTACGAGCAGTACTTC
TRBD2,NA,TRBJ2-1,TRBV11-2,CASREGSYNEQFF,TGTGCCAGTCGGGAGGGCTCCTACAATGAGCAGTTCTTC